This TCR beta chain was recorded in a study of fetal regulatory T cell absence and autoimmunity. Findings and limits, study-wide: Pancreas and cord blood did not differ much in TRB family usage. Compared with cord blood, pancreas showed oligoclonal TCR enrichment, some clones over 80-fold.

Turning to this clone: Antigen unknown.

V gave up 5 bases and J gave up 2 bases, with 9 bases separating them. The CDR3 extends over 13 amino acids. Per germline, CDR1 KGHSH and CDR2 LQKENI. Profiled with immunoSEQ multiplex PCR; TCRdb holds only in-frame clones, not every one. The data contain around 45,000 clones, around 85% of them seen just once; the ten biggest clones take up 0.4% to 0.45%. This clonotype originated in a newborn boy with IPEX syndrome. The sequenced material came from cord blood. This chain links TRBV18 with TRBJ1-1; no clear D. CDR3 DNA sequence: TGTGCCAGCTCATACACGGCCAACACTGAAGCTTTCTTT. Its translation: CASSYTANTEAFF.